This is a list of T cell receptor beta chains from one sample in a study of T cells in Graves' hyperthyroidism and ophthalmopathy. TCRdb fed the multiplex PCR reads into MiXCR, producing one record per CDR3 protein. Of tens of thousands of distinct CDR3 sequences detected, 40% to 55% appear once; the ten largest clones hold approximately 6.2%. Sequenced: blood. The source is a woman in her forties or fifties with Graves' hyperthyroidism that later progressed to Graves' ophthalmopathy. Both conserved end residues are trimmed from each CDR3. Clone size, where shown, is once, few, many, or a class for clones that have expanded.

CDR3aa | abundance | v_gene
ASSYGDSGANVLT | many | TRBV6-2/TRBV6-3
ATKRIQADTQY | many | TRBV6-5
ASSPGLAGGPRY | medium-sized | TRBV2
ASSVGVHYEQY | - | TRBV9
ASKAKPAGITDTQY | many | TRBV4-3
ASSSLRTRDSGNT | once | TRBV7-2
ATPIEESSYNSPLH | large | TRBV24-1
ASSSDRTDNEQF | - | TRBV7-3
ASSQKGQGSTNEKLF | many | TRBV4-3
SARRGLTFNNSPLH | - | TRBV20-1
ASSYTTYTGGAHEQF | - | TRBV6-5
SARGTGRGTEAF | - | TRBV20-1
SAHKAGGPANEQF | many | TRBV20-1
ACSEQANTEAF | - | TRBV7-3
ASSQKKTTTVSYEQY | many | TRBV4-2
APLGTSGQDEQF | - | TRBV6-2/TRBV6-3
ASSLVGGQAYEQY | many | TRBV5-4
ASSVVTSGLGEQF | - | TRBV9
AGSYPTSGTVETQY | - | TRBV6-2/TRBV6-3
ASSLVGGIGEKLF | - | TRBV5-1
ATSPLQGQPQH | many | TRBV15
ASAGTSGSYEQY | - | TRBV6-1
ATGGGSSQPQR | - | TRBV24-1
AWSLVAETQY | - | TRBV30
ASNTGGRTYEQY | many | TRBV2
ASSLAGTAYNGYT | - | TRBV7-9
ASSPEGQGREKLF | - | TRBV4-1
ASSDSGTLGTEAF | many | TRBV19
ASRGASTDTQY | many | TRBV27
ASSAFPGLGEKLF | many | TRBV4-3
ASSVGTGFYEQY | once | TRBV9
ASRLGTGGAEAF | many | TRBV12-3/TRBV12-4
ASSDYTGENTEAF | - | TRBV6-4
ASSLTGTGGLAQY | - | TRBV11-3
ASSELGGTGELF | many | TRBV2
ATSDPWGGHKTNNEQF | many | TRBV24-1
ASSLRLDEQF | many | TRBV4-1
ASSERAREGHYNEQF | medium-sized | TRBV10-1
ASSPVGGGGSYERY | - | TRBV7-4
ATRGSGNTEAF | - | TRBV24-1
ASSEWASGATYEQY | - | TRBV25-1
ASSQDRAGGYMVEQF | many | TRBV4-2
ASSADYNEQF | - | TRBV19
ASSVDVGGLDEQY | many | TRBV9
ASSSQTSYSPLH | few | TRBV7-9
ASSPLRGSPLH | - | TRBV7-2
ASSVGAGGSYEQY | many | TRBV9
ASSYASSTDTQY | many | TRBV6-6
SAARPGLAGGTSTDTQY | - | TRBV20-1
ASSLGLAGGGTDTQY | many | TRBV7-2
ASSRREESPYEQY | many | TRBV6-1
ASARRMQETQYYGYT | once | TRBV19
ASSYGGTKYNEH | - | TRBV6-5
SAMSGTSGYNEQF | many | TRBV20-1
AINLRVGDEQF | medium-sized | TRBV10-3